One and the same sample provided the 15 T cell receptor beta chains below, sequenced in a study of cytomegalovirus exposure and HLA in healthy donors. Libraries were prepared by immunoSEQ multiplex PCR; TCRdb keeps only in-frame clonotypes and omits some of them. The sample consists of about 360,000 clones, around 86% of them appearing once. The sequenced material came from PBMCs. These receptors came from a woman under 30 in good health and CMV-seronegative.

This clone appeared once. The chain couples TRBV6-1 to TRBJ2-7, with D perhaps TRBD1 (6 bases). The germline V gene encodes CDR1 MNHNS and CDR2 SASEGT. CDR3 length: 15 residues. Trimming left V 4 bases short and J 0 bases short, with 13 bases between. CDR3 nucleotide sequence: TGTGCCAGCAGTGTAGGCAGGGGTCCCTCCTACGAGCAGTACTTC. Translation gives CASSVGRGPSYEQYF.

This clone turned up a few times. This chain links TRBV19 with TRBJ1-5; tentative D call: TRBD1 (5 bases). The CDR3 covers 12 residues. V lost 7 bases and J 7 bases, leaving 11 bases between the germline ends. The germline V gene encodes CDR1 LNHDA and CDR2 SQIVND (reference sequence). This CDR3 is CASMGGYQPQHF. The DNA for the CDR3 is TGTGCCAGTATGGGGGGGTACCAGCCCCAGCATTTT. Full variable domain (rest looked up from reference TRBV19 and TRBJ1-5): DGGITQSPKYLFRKEGQNVTLSCEQNLNHDAMYWYRQDPGQGLRLIYYSQIVNDFQKGDIAEGYSVSREKKESFPLTVTSAQKNPTAFYLCASMGGYQPQHFGDGTRLSIL.

The rearrangement joins TRBV28 to TRBJ1-1, with D tentatively TRBD1 (5 bases). The CDR3 has 19 residues. Germline V lookup: CDR1 MDHEN, CDR2 SYDVKM. With 3 bases removed from V and 4 bases from J, the gap between germline ends came to 27 bases. The CDR3 DNA sequence: TGTGCCAGCAGTTTTTTTCGGTTGGCGGACCAGGGATTTCGCACTGAAGCTTTCTTT. Translating it yields CASSFFRLADQGFRTEAFF.

V gene TRBV7-9 combines with J gene TRBJ2-5, with no clear D. CDR3 length: 15 residues. The germline V gene encodes CDR1 SEHNR and CDR2 FQNEAQ (reference sequence). V dropped 1 base and J dropped 2 bases, with 11 bases sitting between them. CDR3 sequence (DNA): TGTGCCAGCAGCTTAGTGCATTCCAGTCAAGAGACCCAGTACTTC. The encoded protein is CASSLVHSSQETQYF.

The J gene is TRBJ1-5, the V gene TRBV28; no definite D call. The CDR3 covers 13 residues. Germline CDR1 MDHEN, CDR2 SYDVKM. The germline V and J ends were trimmed by 1 base and 6 bases, with 7 bases remaining between them. CDR3 protein: CASSLSSFQPQHF. CDR3 DNA sequence: TGTGCCAGCAGTTTATCGTCTTTTCAGCCCCAGCATTTT.

The rearrangement joins TRBV5-4 to TRBJ2-5; D may be TRBD2 (6 bases). Germline loops: CDR1 SGHNT, CDR2 YYREEE (reference sequence). V lost 4 bases, J lost 5 bases, and 18 bases lay in between. The CDR3 contains 15 residues. The CDR3 DNA reads TGTGCCAGCAGCCCCGGGGGTCCGGGGTGGGAGACCCAGTACTTC. Encoded protein: CASSPGGPGWETQYF. The full variable domain, rest sourced from reference TRBV5-4 and TRBJ2-5, is ETGVTQSPTHLIKTRGQQVTLRCSSQSGHNTVSWYQQALGQGPQFIFQYYREEENGRGNFPPRFSGLQFPNYSSELNVNALELDDSALYLCASSPGGPGWETQYFGPGTRLLVL.

The chain uses TRBV2 and TRBJ2-1; no firm D call. V was clipped by 5 bases and J by 2 bases, with 13 bases between them. The CDR3 is 15 amino acids. Germline V gives CDR1 SNHLY, CDR2 FYNNEI. The CDR3 sequence is CASSKDGYAYNEQFF. The CDR3 nucleotides read TGTGCCAGCAGTAAAGACGGTTATGCCTACAATGAGCAGTTCTTC.

This chain links TRBV5-8 with TRBJ1-2; 7 positions match TRBD1. This CDR3 has 15 residues. CDR1 is SGHTS, CDR2 YDEGEE, per germline. Trimming cost V 1 base and J 6 bases; bases outside gene matches: 9. CDR3: CASSLRQGIPHGYTF. The CDR3 DNA reads as TGTGCCAGCAGCTTGAGACAGGGCATACCGCATGGCTACACCTTC. The full variable domain, its missing parts supplied by reference TRBV5-8 and TRBJ1-2, is EAGVTQSPTHLIKTRGQQATLRCSPISGHTSVYWYQQALGLGLQFLLWYDEGEERNRGNFPPRFSGRQFPNYSSELNVNALELEDSALYLCASSLRQGIPHGYTFGSGTRLTVV.

V usage is TRBV2 and J usage is TRBJ2-5; D is unresolved. The germline V gene encodes CDR1 SNHLY and CDR2 FYNNEI. The CDR3 totals 12 residues. V dropped 0 bases and J dropped 7 bases, with 6 bases sitting between them. CDR3 sequence reads: CASSEASGTQYF. The CDR3 region has the DNA TGTGCCAGCAGTGAAGCCAGTGGGACCCAGTACTTC.

V is TRBV11-2 and J is TRBJ2-5, with 9 positions matching TRBD1. The CDR3 length is 16 residues. The trim removed 1 base at V and 10 bases at J, leaving 13 bases unmatched. The germline V gene has CDR1 SGHAT and CDR2 FQNNGV. The CDR3 loop reads CASSLVRRQGGFGQYF. The CDR3 DNA is TGTGCCAGCAGCTTAGTCCGTCGACAGGGGGGGTTTGGCCAGTACTTC.

The chain combines TRBV7-9 with TRBJ1-5, with D unresolved. V dropped 4 bases and J dropped 2 bases, with 15 bases sitting between them. The germline gives CDR1 SEHNR, CDR2 FQNEAQ (reference sequence). This CDR3 is 16 amino acids long. Here the CDR3 reads CASSWAGGGGNQPQHF. The CDR3 nucleotides are TGTGCCAGCAGCTGGGCGGGAGGAGGTGGCAATCAGCCCCAGCATTTT.

V and J are TRBV27 and TRBJ1-6, with TRBD1 as a possible D gene (5 bases). Trimming removed 5 bases from V and 9 bases from J, with 11 bases in between. CDR1 is MNHEY and CDR2 is SMNVEV in the germline V gene (reference sequence). This CDR3 spans 13 amino acids. CDR3 DNA sequence: TGTGCCAGCAGTCCCCTACAGGTTTCACCCCTCCACTTT. Translation gives CASSPLQVSPLHF.

The chain uses TRBV29-1 and TRBJ2-7; tentatively, D is TRBD2 (5 bases). The CDR3 is 10 residues long. Trimming removed 4 bases at V and 6 bases at J, with 7 bases between. Looked up from germline, CDR1 is SQVTM and CDR2 is ANQGSEA. CDR3: CSVGGPEQYF. For the CDR3, the DNA is TGCAGCGTTGGCGGGCCCGAGCAGTACTTC.

This clone was observed a few times. This sequence joins TRBV6-5 and TRBJ1-6; TRBD1 agrees at 8 bases. CDR3 length: 14 residues. V trimming: 6 bases; J trimming: 9 bases; junction bases outside the gene matches: 7. Germline assignment: CDR1 MNHEY and CDR2 SVGAGI. The CDR3 spells CASSWGQASSPLHF. CDR3 nucleotide sequence: TGTGCCAGCAGCTGGGGACAGGCCTCTTCACCCCTCCACTTT.

This rearrangement joins TRBV28 to TRBJ2-7, with 9 bases matching TRBD2. The ends lost 4 bases at V and 7 bases at J; junction bases unmatched: 14. Germline lookup yields CDR1 MDHEN and CDR2 SYDVKM. The CDR3 length is 16 residues. The CDR3 bases are TGTGCCAGCAGTTCCAGACTAGCGGCGACGAGGAGTGAGCAGTACTTC. As protein: CASSSRLAATRSEQYF.